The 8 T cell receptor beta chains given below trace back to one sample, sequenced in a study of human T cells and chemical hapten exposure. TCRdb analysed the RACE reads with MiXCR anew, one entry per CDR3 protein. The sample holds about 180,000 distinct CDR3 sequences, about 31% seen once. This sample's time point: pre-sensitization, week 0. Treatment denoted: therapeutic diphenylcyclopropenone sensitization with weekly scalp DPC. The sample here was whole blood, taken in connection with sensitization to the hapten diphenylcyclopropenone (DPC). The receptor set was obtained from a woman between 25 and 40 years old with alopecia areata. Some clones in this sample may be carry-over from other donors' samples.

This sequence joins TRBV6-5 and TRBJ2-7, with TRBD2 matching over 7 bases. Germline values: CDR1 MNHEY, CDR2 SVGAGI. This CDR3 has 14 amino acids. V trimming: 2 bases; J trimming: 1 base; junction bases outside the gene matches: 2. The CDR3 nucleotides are TGTGCCAGCAGTTACCGGGGGGAGTCCTACGAGCAGTACTTC. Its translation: CASSYRGESYEQYF.

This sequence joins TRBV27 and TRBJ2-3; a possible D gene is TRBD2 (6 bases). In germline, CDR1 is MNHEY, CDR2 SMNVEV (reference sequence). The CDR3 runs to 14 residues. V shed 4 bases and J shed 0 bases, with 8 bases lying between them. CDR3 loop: CASSSGLSTDTQYF. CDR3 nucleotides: TGTGCCAGCAGTTCAGGACTAAGCACAGATACGCAGTATTTT.

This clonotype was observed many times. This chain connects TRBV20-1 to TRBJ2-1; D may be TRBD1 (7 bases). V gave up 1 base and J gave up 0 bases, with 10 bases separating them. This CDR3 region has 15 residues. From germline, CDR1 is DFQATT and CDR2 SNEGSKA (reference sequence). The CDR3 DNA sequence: TGCAGTGCTAGAGTCAGGGGGGTCTCCTACAATGAGCAGTTCTTC. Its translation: CSARVRGVSYNEQFF.

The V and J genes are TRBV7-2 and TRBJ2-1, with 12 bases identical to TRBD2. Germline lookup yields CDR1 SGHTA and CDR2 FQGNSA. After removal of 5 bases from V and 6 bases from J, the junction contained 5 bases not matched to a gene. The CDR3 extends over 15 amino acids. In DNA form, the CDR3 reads TGTGCCAGCAGCGTGGGACTAGCGGGTCCCAATGAGCAGTTCTTC. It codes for CASSVGLAGPNEQFF.

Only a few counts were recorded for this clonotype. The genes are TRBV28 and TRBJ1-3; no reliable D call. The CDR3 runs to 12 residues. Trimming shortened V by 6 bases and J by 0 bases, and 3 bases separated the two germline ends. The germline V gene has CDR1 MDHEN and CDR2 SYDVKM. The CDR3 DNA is TGTGCCAGCAGGGGCTCTGGAAACACCATATATTTT. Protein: CASRGSGNTIYF.

The CDR3 loop is CAIRPDTRYGYTF. CDR3 sequence (DNA): TGTGCCATCAGGCCCGACACCCGCTATGGCTACACCTTC. This rearrangement joins TRBV10-3 to TRBJ1-2; D remains unclear. V shed 6 bases and J shed 4 bases, with 12 bases lying between them. Germline-derived CDR1 and CDR2 are ENHRY and SYGVKD. This CDR3 comprises 13 residues.

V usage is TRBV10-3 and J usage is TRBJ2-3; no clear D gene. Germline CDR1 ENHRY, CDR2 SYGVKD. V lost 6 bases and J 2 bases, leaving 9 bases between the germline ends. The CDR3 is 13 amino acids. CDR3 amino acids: CAIRPAVTDTQYF. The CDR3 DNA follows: TGTGCCATCAGGCCCGCAGTCACAGATACGCAGTATTTT.

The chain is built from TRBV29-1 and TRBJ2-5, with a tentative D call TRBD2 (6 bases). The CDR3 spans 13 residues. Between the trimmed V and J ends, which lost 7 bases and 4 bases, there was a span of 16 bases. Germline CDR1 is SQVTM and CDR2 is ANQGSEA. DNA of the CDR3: TGCAGCGCCCCCGGGACTTTAGGAGAGACCCAGTACTTC. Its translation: CSAPGTLGETQYF.